One and the same sample provided the 12 T cell receptor beta chains below, sequenced in a study of T-cell reconstitution after alpha-beta-depleted transplantation in children. Unique molecular identifiers were incorporated during preparation of the TCRbeta library. TCRdb re-derived calls from the PCR reads in MiXCR, one entry per CDR3 protein. The repertoire has approximately 350,000 distinct CDR3 sequences, about 9.3% of them found once; the top ten carry 2% to 3%. The material was PBMCs from the stem cell graft donor, obtained from the stem cell graft. All receptors come from a human donor who donated a stem cell graft to a child with acute lymphoblastic leukemia.

In this sample, this clonotype turned up a few times. The chain couples TRBV29-1 to TRBJ2-1, with 7 bases matching TRBD2. The ends lost 6 bases at V and 4 bases at J; junction bases unmatched: 6. Per germline, CDR1 SQVTM and CDR2 ANQGSEA. CDR3 length: 13 residues. In DNA form, the CDR3 reads TGCAGCGTCGGGACTACGACTTACAATGAGCAGTTCTTC. Protein: CSVGTTTYNEQFF.

This clonotype was found a few times. The gene calls are TRBV7-2 and TRBJ2-7; 9 bases map to TRBD1. The CDR3 has 16 residues. After removal of 0 bases from V and 6 bases from J, the junction contained 9 bases not matched to a gene. The germline CDR1 and CDR2 sequences are SGHTA and FQGNSA. CDR3 sequence reads: CASSLAGQGSLSEQYF. The CDR3 region has the DNA TGTGCCAGCAGCTTAGCGGGACAGGGATCGTTGTCCGAGCAGTACTTC.

This clonotype was seen only a few times. V is TRBV27 and J is TRBJ2-7; 15 bases line up with TRBD2. Germline CDR1 MNHEY, CDR2 SMNVEV (reference sequence). This CDR3 comprises 17 residues. With 2 bases clipped from V and 0 bases from J, the junction kept 2 bases outside the gene matches. The CDR3 loop reads CASSLRTSGRASYEQYF. The CDR3 DNA reads as TGTGCCAGCAGTTTAAGGACTAGCGGGAGGGCCTCCTACGAGCAGTACTTC.

In DNA, the CDR3 is TGTGCCAGCTACAAAGAGACCCAGTACTTC. Encoded protein: CASYKETQYF. The V call is TRBV25-1, the J call TRBJ2-5; D is unresolved. CDR3 length: 10 residues. Trimming removed 8 bases at V and 3 bases at J, with 4 bases between. Germline CDR1 and CDR2: MGHDK and SYGVNS.

This clonotype appeared a few times. This chain uses TRBV12-3 or TRBV12-4 with TRBJ1-2, with D perhaps TRBD1 (5 bases). V lost 3 bases, J lost 8 bases, and 16 bases lay in between. This CDR3 comprises 14 residues. The CDR3 protein is CASSLPGRVRGYTF. CDR3 coding DNA: TGTGCCAGCAGTTTGCCAGGGAGGGTGCGGGGCTACACCTTC.

The sample holds a few counts of this clonotype. The chain joins TRBV12-3 or TRBV12-4 to TRBJ1-2, with D unresolved. Trimming shortened V by 2 bases and J by 1 base, and 8 bases separated the two germline ends. The CDR3 has 14 residues. CDR3 DNA: TGTGCCAGCAGTTTATACGGCAGTAACTATGGCTACACCTTC. Translating it yields CASSLYGSNYGYTF.

This clonotype appeared a few times. CDR3 region: CSALLQGDTQYF. CDR3 coding DNA: TGCAGTGCCCTGCTACAGGGAGATACGCAGTATTTT. The rearrangement joins TRBV20-1 to TRBJ2-3; D might be TRBD1 (6 bases). The CDR3 totals 12 residues. Trimming pared 6 bases from V and 5 bases from J, leaving 12 bases between. Per germline, CDR1 DFQATT and CDR2 SNEGSKA (reference sequence).

The sample holds a few counts of this clonotype. One junction end does not reproduce the germline sequence, and a read error may be involved. The CDR3 is CASSLSRAYNEQFF. CDR3 sequence (DNA): TGTGCTAGCAGCTTAAGCAGGGCTTACAATGAGCAGTTCTTC. The genes are TRBV7-7 and TRBJ2-1; TRBD1 is a possible D gene (5 bases). The CDR3 length is 14 residues. In germline, CDR1 is SSHAT, CDR2 FNYEAQ (reference sequence).

In its sample, this clonotype was seen a few times. The rearrangement uses TRBV4-1 and TRBJ2-7; TRBD1 is a possible D gene (6 bases). Between the trimmed V and J ends, which lost 6 bases and 4 bases, there was a span of 13 bases. The CDR3 is 13 amino acids. Germline values: CDR1 MGHRA, CDR2 YSYEKL. The CDR3 here is CASREQGRYEQYF. DNA for the CDR3: TGCGCCAGCAGGGAACAGGGAAGGTACGAGCAGTACTTC.

This clonotype has only a few counts. V and J are TRBV20-1 and TRBJ2-5; the match to TRBD2 covers 12 bases. V dropped 0 bases and J dropped 5; count of bases not matched to a gene: 10. Germline values: CDR1 DFQATT, CDR2 SNEGSKA (reference sequence). The length of the CDR3 is 17 residues. The CDR3: CSARDLELAGGVETQYF. CDR3 nucleotide sequence: TGCAGTGCTAGAGATCTTGAACTAGCGGGAGGAGTTGAGACCCAGTACTTC.

The chain links TRBV7-2 to TRBJ2-5, with D possibly being TRBD2 (6 bases). The ends were cut back, 1 base at V and 4 bases at J, with 7 bases in the middle. The germline V gene encodes CDR1 SGHTA and CDR2 FQGNSA. The CDR3 loop spans 13 amino acids. The CDR3 DNA reads TGTGCCAGCAGCTTAGGGGGACTAGAGACCCAGTACTTC. This sequence encodes CASSLGGLETQYF.

The V and J genes are TRBV5-1 and TRBJ2-1; 15 bases line up with TRBD2. Losses at the gene ends were 3 bases for V and 6 bases for J; bases not matched to a gene: 10. Germline V gene sequence: CDR1 SGHRS, CDR2 YFSETQ. The CDR3 runs 18 residues. The CDR3 spells CASSSGTSGRPLGNEQFF. The CDR3, as DNA: TGCGCCAGCAGCTCCGGGACTAGCGGGAGGCCTCTGGGCAATGAGCAGTTCTTC.